The 29 T cell receptor beta chains given below trace back to one sample, sequenced in a study of T cells in Graves' hyperthyroidism and ophthalmopathy. The investigators amplified TCR beta CDR3 regions from RNA transcripts. When the TCR CDR3 underwent first-round RT-PCR, the HTBI primer set was used. TCRdb re-called the multiplex PCR reads through MiXCR, storing one row per CDR3 protein. This table has roughly 660,000 distinct CDR3 sequences, around a sixth appearing once. Material: blood. The receptors were gathered from a man in his fifties with Graves' hyperthyroidism.

This clonotype has ten or more counts. V and J are TRBV7-2 and TRBJ1-2, with D possibly matching TRBD1 (6 bases). Looked up from germline, CDR1 is SGHTA and CDR2 is FQGNSA. This CDR3 is built from 16 residues. V lost 5 bases and J 2 bases, leaving 18 bases between the germline ends. The DNA of the CDR3 is TGTGCCAGCAGCCCCCGGGGGCCTCCCTCCAACTATGGCTACACCTTC. Protein sequence: CASSPRGPPSNYGYTF.

The table lists this clonotype with many counts. The chain recombines TRBV14 with TRBJ2-2; unclear D gene. CDR1 and CDR2 from the germline V gene are SGHDN and FVKESK. The CDR3 consists of 14 residues. With 1 base removed from V and 3 bases from J, the gap between germline ends came to 6 bases. In DNA form, the CDR3 reads TGTGCCAGCAGCCAAGGGCGGTACACCGGGGAGCTGTTTTTT. Translation: CASSQGRYTGELFF.

This clonotype has ten or more counts. This chain joins TRBV12-3 or TRBV12-4 and TRBJ1-5; D unresolved. V shed 2 bases and J shed 1 base, with 9 bases lying between them. The CDR3 extends over 15 amino acids. CDR3 bases: TGTGCCAGCAGTTTATCGGGGTTCAGCAATCAGCCCCAGCATTTT. Protein sequence: CASSLSGFSNQPQHF.

The chain links TRBV20-1 to TRBJ2-7, with 8 bases aligning to TRBD2. Germline CDR1 and CDR2: DFQATT and SNEGSKA (reference sequence). Germline trimming cut 3 bases from V and 3 bases from J; bases unmatched to any gene: 7. This CDR3 contains 14 residues. The CDR3 DNA follows: TGCAGTGCTAGGCAAGCGGGAGTCTACTACGAGCAGTACTTC. This gives the protein CSARQAGVYYEQYF.

This clonotype was counted ten times or more. This chain links TRBV7-9 with TRBJ1-5; no reliable D call. Trimming pared 1 base from V and 6 bases from J, leaving 4 bases between. The CDR3 runs 12 residues. Germline CDR1 is SEHNR and CDR2 is FQNEAQ (reference sequence). CDR3 nucleotide sequence: TGTGCCAGCAGCTTAGATGGTCAGCCCCAGCATTTT. Its translation is CASSLDGQPQHF.

The chain links TRBV20-1 to TRBJ1-1; TRBD1 might be the D (6 bases). The V and J ends lost 5 bases and 1 base respectively, with 11 bases between them. Germline assignment: CDR1 DFQATT and CDR2 SNEGSKA (reference sequence). This CDR3 has 13 amino acids. The CDR3 bases are TGCAGTGCTCCGGGACAAACGAACACTGAAGCTTTCTTT. It translates to CSAPGQTNTEAFF.

The sample holds many counts of this clonotype. CDR3 sequence: CASREWETEAFF. The CDR3 nucleotides read TGCGCCAGCAGGGAATGGGAAACTGAAGCTTTCTTT. The genes are TRBV5-1 and TRBJ1-1, with D uncertain. Germline lookup yields CDR1 SGHRS and CDR2 YFSETQ. This CDR3 has 12 amino acids. V was cut by 5 bases and J by 5 bases, with 10 bases left in between.

This clonotype was counted between two and nine times. V and J are TRBV4-3 and TRBJ2-2; TRBD2 aligns across 7 bases. This CDR3 is built from 16 residues. CDR1 LGHNA and CDR2 YSLEER come from the germline V gene. Trimming took 0 bases from V and 4 from J; bases not matched to a gene: 5. CDR3 sequence: CASSQDASGRTGELFF. The CDR3 DNA sequence: TGCGCCAGCAGCCAAGATGCTAGCGGTCGCACCGGGGAGCTGTTTTTT.

This clonotype was observed a few times. A much larger clonotype is one base distant, so this may be a read error. The rearrangement uses TRBV20-1 and TRBJ2-5, with 14 bases fitting TRBD2. The CDR3 extends over 15 amino acids. The germline V gene has CDR1 DFQATT and CDR2 SNEGSKA (reference sequence). CDR3 region: CSARALTSGRETQHF. In DNA form, the CDR3 reads TGCAGTGCTAGGGCCCTGACTAGCGGGAGGGAGACCCAGCACTTC.

This clonotype was counted ten times or more. The genes are TRBV7-2 and TRBJ1-2; 9 nucleotides align to TRBD1. Unmatched junction bases numbered 4, after V lost 4 bases and J lost 7 bases. Germline values: CDR1 SGHTA, CDR2 FQGNSA. The CDR3 contains 13 residues. The CDR3 protein is CASSSQGALGYTF. The CDR3 DNA is TGTGCCAGCAGCTCACAGGGGGCGCTTGGCTACACCTTC.

The V and J genes are TRBV7-2 and TRBJ1-1, with a tentative D call TRBD1 (6 bases). The V gene lost 3 bases and the J gene lost 13 bases, with 18 bases spanning the gap. Per the germline V gene, CDR1 is SGHTA and CDR2 is FQGNSA. The CDR3 sequence is 13 residues long. The CDR3 loop is CASSFRRQEQLFF. CDR3 nucleotides: TGTGCCAGCAGCTTCCGTCGACAGGAACAACTTTTCTTT.

In this sample, this clonotype turned up many times. The rearrangement joins TRBV7-2 to TRBJ1-6; the D gene is possibly TRBD1 (5 bases). Germline V gene data show CDR1 as SGHTA and CDR2 as FQGNSA. Trimming left V 2 bases short and J 6 bases short, with 8 bases between. The CDR3 runs 14 residues. Written as DNA, the CDR3 is TGTGCCAGCAGCTTACGACAGAGTAATTCACCCCTCCACTTT. It codes for CASSLRQSNSPLHF.

This clonotype was recorded many times. The J gene is TRBJ1-2, the V gene TRBV24-1; D gene uncertain. Trimming cost V 3 bases and J 1 base, with 8 bases left between them. From germline, CDR1 is KGHDR and CDR2 SFDVKD. The CDR3 runs to 14 residues. This chain's CDR3 is CATSDQQINYGYTF. The CDR3 nucleotides are TGTGCCACCAGTGATCAACAGATTAACTATGGCTACACCTTC.

This clonotype was seen only a few times. The chain has TRBV15 and TRBJ2-5; D remains ambiguous. Germline assignment: CDR1 LNHNV and CDR2 YYDKDF (reference sequence). V lost 0 bases, J lost 2 bases, and 7 bases lay in between. CDR3 length: 14 amino acids. Here the CDR3 reads CATSRDWAQETQYF. The CDR3 DNA is TGTGCCACCAGCAGAGATTGGGCGCAAGAGACCCAGTACTTC.

This clonotype occurred many times. V usage is TRBV7-8 and J usage is TRBJ2-2, with D hard to call. Germline assignment: CDR1 SGHVS and CDR2 FQNEAQ. The CDR3 runs to 15 residues. Trimming cost V 5 bases and J 8 bases, with 18 bases left between them. Here the CDR3 reads CASSPRAHRSGELFF. DNA for the CDR3: TGTGCCAGCAGCCCAAGGGCCCACCGGTCTGGGGAGCTGTTTTTT.

This chain links TRBV5-6 with TRBJ1-1; perhaps TRBD1 as D (5 bases). The germline V and J ends were trimmed by 4 bases and 3 bases, with 16 bases remaining between them. Germline CDR1 and CDR2: SGHDT and YYEEEE. This CDR3 contains 15 residues. The CDR3 spells CASSPAGVGYTEAFF. CDR3 in DNA: TGTGCCAGCAGCCCCGCGGGGGTGGGGTACACTGAAGCTTTCTTT. The entire variable domain, with the rest obtained from reference TRBV5-6 and TRBJ1-1, is as follows: DAGVTQSPTHLIKTRGQQVTLRCSPKSGHDTVSWYQQALGQGPQFIFQYYEEEERQRGNFPDRFSGHQFPNYSSELNVNALLLGDSALYLCASSPAGVGYTEAFFGQGTRLTVV.

Notes on this clonotype: This could be a read error, since a much larger clone is one nucleotide away. The gene calls are TRBV7-9 and TRBJ2-2; D might be TRBD2 (6 bases). Germline-derived CDR1 and CDR2 are SEHNR and FQNEAQ (reference sequence). This CDR3 contains 15 residues. V was clipped by 5 bases and J by 2 bases, with 12 bases between them. The CDR3 DNA sequence: TGTGCCAGCAGCCCCGGGAGATATAACACCGGGGAGCTGTTTTTT. This translates into CASSPGRYNTGELFF.

The chain has TRBV20-1 and TRBJ1-6; TRBD1 might be the D (6 bases). This CDR3 is built from 19 residues. Per germline, CDR1 DFQATT and CDR2 SNEGSKA (reference sequence). V dropped 3 bases and J dropped 3 bases, with 24 bases sitting between them. The chain's CDR3 is CSASGGTTRGGDYNSPLHF. The DNA for the CDR3 is TGCAGTGCTAGTGGGGGGACAACGCGTGGGGGCGACTATAATTCACCCCTCCACTTT.

At least ten counts were recorded for this clonotype. This chain joins TRBV2 and TRBJ2-7; TRBD1 aligns across 9 bases. This CDR3 has 15 residues. Germline assignment: CDR1 SNHLY and CDR2 FYNNEI. V shed 6 bases and J 2 bases; nucleotides not matched to a gene: 8. The CDR3, as DNA: TGTGCCAGCAGCGGGGACAGGGTCAAAACCTACGAGCAGTACTTC. The encoded protein is CASSGDRVKTYEQYF.

This clonotype appeared many times. This chain uses TRBV2 with TRBJ2-1; tentative D call: TRBD2 (5 bases). This CDR3 region has 13 residues. V was clipped by 5 bases and J by 4 bases, with 9 bases between them. Germline CDR1 and CDR2: SNHLY and FYNNEI. In DNA, the CDR3 is TGTGCCAGCAGTCCCGGGGAGTACAATGAGCAGTTCTTC. It yields the protein CASSPGEYNEQFF.

This clonotype was recorded only once. Being one base from a much bigger clone, this may be a read error. This chain links TRBV20-1 with TRBJ2-1; D is undetermined. Trimming took 3 bases from V and 4 from J, leaving 7 bases between them. The germline gives CDR1 DFQATT, CDR2 SNEGSKA (reference sequence). The CDR3 is made up of 12 amino acids. Here the CDR3 reads CSARNPYNEQFF. In DNA, the CDR3 is TGCAGTGCTAGGAACCCATACAATGAGCAGTTCTTC.

This clonotype was seen more than once but under ten times. The chain is built from TRBV7-9 and TRBJ2-5, with TRBD1 matching over 10 bases. Trimming removed 5 bases from V and 2 bases from J; junction bases left unmatched: 8. Germline V gives CDR1 SEHNR, CDR2 FQNEAQ (reference sequence). The CDR3 is 16 amino acids. CDR3 protein: CASSQGDRGRQETQYF. The CDR3 DNA reads TGTGCCAGCAGCCAGGGAGACAGGGGGCGTCAAGAGACCCAGTACTTC.

This clonotype was counted only a few times. This chain uses TRBV5-1 with TRBJ2-2; D possibly corresponds to TRBD2 (6 bases). Germline V gene lookup returns CDR1 SGHRS and CDR2 YFSETQ. Between the trimmed V and J ends, which lost 6 bases and 1 base, there was a span of 16 bases. This CDR3 region has 16 residues. As DNA, the CDR3 is TGCGCCAGCACCGTCCTTGGGGGGAGGAACACCGGGGAGCTGTTTTTT. It encodes CASTVLGGRNTGELFF.

This clonotype was counted once. The rearrangement uses TRBV12-3 or TRBV12-4 and TRBJ2-1, with TRBD2 matching 10 bases. The CDR3 runs to 17 residues. The V gene end was trimmed by 6 bases and the J gene end by 3 bases; junction bases not matched to a gene: 11. The CDR3 DNA sequence: TGTGCCAGCAGATTCCCCGTTGGGACTAGCGTCTACAATGAGCAGTTCTTC. Protein: CASRFPVGTSVYNEQFF.

This clonotype has only one observation. A read error is possible here, since a much larger clone lies one base away. This CDR3 reads CASSQDGAGTLYEQYF. The CDR3 DNA reads as TGCGCCAGCAGCCAAGATGGTGCGGGCACACTCTACGAGCAGTACTTC. The chain links TRBV4-3 to TRBJ2-7; a possible D gene is TRBD2 (5 bases). The CDR3 length is 16 residues. Trimming took off 0 bases at V and 3 bases at J, with 15 bases between the two ends. Germline V lookup: CDR1 LGHNA, CDR2 YSLEER.

This clonotype appeared a few times. V is TRBV7-9 and J is TRBJ2-5; D possibly corresponds to TRBD1 (6 bases). Germline CDR1 is SEHNR and CDR2 is FQNEAQ (reference sequence). Trimming pared 3 bases from V and 2 bases from J, leaving 13 bases between. This CDR3 comprises 15 residues. CDR3 loop: CASSFPQGQQETQYF. The CDR3 nucleotides read TGTGCCAGCAGCTTTCCCCAGGGGCAGCAAGAGACCCAGTACTTC. Using reference TRBV7-9 and TRBJ2-5 for the parts outside the CDR3, the full variable domain is DTGVSQNPRHKITKRGQNVTFRCDPISEHNRLYWYRQTLGQGPEFLTYFQNEAQLEKSRLLSDRFSAERPKGSFSTLEIQRTEQGDSAMYLCASSFPQGQQETQYFGPGTRLLVL.

This clonotype was observed at least ten times. The V and J genes are TRBV27 and TRBJ2-7; D might be TRBD1 (6 bases). Germline V gene data show CDR1 as MNHEY and CDR2 as SMNVEV (reference sequence). The CDR3 contains 16 residues. Trimming shortened V by 5 bases and J by 4 bases, and 21 bases separated the two germline ends. Here the CDR3 DNA reads TGTGCCAGCAGTCTAAGCTTGGGGCAGGGGTGGTACGAGCAGTACTTC. Protein: CASSLSLGQGWYEQYF.

This chain links TRBV7-3 with TRBJ2-1; TRBD2 agrees at 14 bases. The CDR3 has 18 amino acids. Germline V gene lookup returns CDR1 SGHTA and CDR2 FQGTGA. The junction had 10 bases not matched to a gene; V was cut back by 5 bases and J by 4 bases. The DNA of the CDR3 is TGTGCCAGCAGCCTTGGGACTAGCGGGAGTGGGGGGTACAATGAGCAGTTCTTC. Encoded protein: CASSLGTSGSGGYNEQFF.

This clonotype was detected ten times or more. The gene calls are TRBV28 and TRBJ1-1, with D possibly TRBD1 on 5 matching bases. Germline V gives CDR1 MDHEN, CDR2 SYDVKM. The CDR3 runs to 13 residues. V lost 2 bases and J lost 7, with 11 bases in between. CDR3 in DNA: TGTGCCAGCAGTTTAGCGACAGCCATTGAAGCTTTCTTT. Translating gives CASSLATAIEAFF.